This entry concerns a single T cell receptor beta chain. These data are taken from a study of blood T cell repertoires in COVID-19. About the research overall: Nucleic acid was either cDNA or gDNA, and it came from T cells, B-cell-depleted T cells, or PBMCs.

Individuals aged about 18 to 89 years were recruited from 24 US areas. Participants had their cohort set by participant-reported clinical history. This CDR3 spans 15 amino acids. V was trimmed by 0 bases and J by 2 bases, leaving 10 bases between them. CDR1 is SGDLS and CDR2 is YYNGEE in the germline V gene. Original methodology: Counts of nucleated cells, estimated from reference gene primer amplification, were obtained. The protocol was immunoSEQ multiplex PCR, while the TCRdb copy is restricted to in-frame clones and leaves out a portion. The V and J calls and clone size come from that table; D and trimming were worked out from the DNA. The data hold 200,000 to 300,000 clones, with roughly 87% observed a single time.

V and J are TRBV9 and TRBJ2-3, with D perhaps TRBD1 (6 bases). This clonotype was obtained from a woman younger than 45 with acute COVID-19. What was sequenced was PBMCs or T cells enriched from blood (not recorded which). For the CDR3, the DNA is TGTGCCAGCAGCGTAGGAGGGGGATACACAGATACGCAGTATTTT. Protein sequence: CASSVGGGYTDTQYF.